This T cell receptor (beta chain) appears in the sequencing data of a study of T cells in Graves' hyperthyroidism and ophthalmopathy. At the level of the study: Blood from the periphery was taken at initial diagnosis, before any treatment. Study observations and caveats: In the blood, most expanded thyroid clonotypes above 0.001 appeared as well. The model anticipated ophthalmopathy a median about 7.1 months pre-onset.

The PBMCs had their origin in approximately 10 ml of fresh peripheral blood. This clonotype was counted at least ten times. Its specificity is unknown. The CDR3 is 15 residues long. Per the germline V gene, CDR1 is MNHNS and CDR2 is SASEGT. V dropped 8 bases and J dropped 4 bases, with 20 bases sitting between them. Amplification of TCR beta CDR3 regions used RNA as the template. During a first-round RT-PCR of the TCR CDR3, the HTBI primer set was used. TCRdb reprocessed the multiplex PCR reads via MiXCR and lists one record per CDR3 protein. This repertoire shows about 360,000 distinct CDR3 sequences, less than 15% found once; its top ten account for 9% to 9.5%.

The sample was blood. This receptor was obtained from a woman younger than 35 with Graves' hyperthyroidism. The chain employs TRBV6-1 and TRBJ1-1, with D possibly being TRBD1 (6 bases). CDR3 residues: CASGKSRGLVTEAFF. CDR3 sequence (DNA): TGTGCCAGCGGGAAATCCAGGGGTTTGGTCACTGAAGCTTTCTTT.